Listed below are T cell receptor beta chains from one sample, sequenced in a study of blood T cells in healthy people across ages. From the 5' RACE reads, TCRdb called clonotypes with MiXCR, one entry per CDR3 protein. The sample includes approximately 1.5 million distinct CDR3 sequences, around 36% of them seen just once. Material for sequencing was blood. These receptors came from a woman in her twenties or thirties in good health. Each CDR3 is given without its conserved first and last residue. Only part of the rows carry a size: once, few, many, or a class if the clone is expanded.

clone_size v_call cdr3_aa
many TRBV20-1 SARWQETYEQY
. TRBV5-1 ASRSPGYNEQF
. TRBV2 ASSDRTGAGEQY
. TRBV27 ASREWGGTEAF
few TRBV6-6 ASRTTGGGSTEAF
. TRBV10-3 AISRTLPDTQY
. TRBV7-8 ASSLFWGEGAVETQY
few TRBV4-1 ASSHRGGGRLAIGEQY
many TRBV20-1 SASGAGGQETQY
few TRBV10-3 AISEGQGRDETQY
. TRBV10-3 AIRKDREAF
. TRBV6-2/TRBV6-3 ASSYLSGDSYNEQF
. TRBV7-2 ASSLLGSKQETQY
few TRBV7-9 ASSLGMGREPQH
few TRBV9 ASSPHGVPTYGYT
few TRBV5-6 ASSPAGGNLYEQY
few TRBV2 ASSARTSLAEAF
. TRBV5-6 ASSLGVSGTASYEQY
. TRBV20-1 SARAIAGGGFQETQY
once TRBV18 ASSQDRDWKTQY
. TRBV6-1 ASRISGTSPSLGHNEQF
. TRBV7-9 ASSGKELAGAVRETQY
few TRBV5-1 ASSLIRWQGARGYNEQF
. TRBV2 ASRSDILSYEQY
few TRBV3-1 ASSQTDFLETQY
. TRBV9 ASSVVGSFQETQY
few TRBV20-1 SAPLPLARSSYEQY
many TRBV7-6 ASSPRDRDSYEQY
. TRBV2 ASSPEGGRTDTQY
. TRBV28 ASSLEGGRVFEQY
. TRBV30 AWSGWTSDYNEQF
. TRBV29-1 SVEGGQGYGYT
. TRBV27 ASGTGSNYGYT
few TRBV20-1 SARRDSRYEQY
. TRBV5-1 ASSLEAVRGNGQF
many TRBV12-3/TRBV12-4 ASSPTSGRYQETQY
. TRBV7-9 ASSPAGLAGVGETQY
. TRBV3-1 ASSQMIKGGELY
once TRBV7-6 ASSATQGPGETQY